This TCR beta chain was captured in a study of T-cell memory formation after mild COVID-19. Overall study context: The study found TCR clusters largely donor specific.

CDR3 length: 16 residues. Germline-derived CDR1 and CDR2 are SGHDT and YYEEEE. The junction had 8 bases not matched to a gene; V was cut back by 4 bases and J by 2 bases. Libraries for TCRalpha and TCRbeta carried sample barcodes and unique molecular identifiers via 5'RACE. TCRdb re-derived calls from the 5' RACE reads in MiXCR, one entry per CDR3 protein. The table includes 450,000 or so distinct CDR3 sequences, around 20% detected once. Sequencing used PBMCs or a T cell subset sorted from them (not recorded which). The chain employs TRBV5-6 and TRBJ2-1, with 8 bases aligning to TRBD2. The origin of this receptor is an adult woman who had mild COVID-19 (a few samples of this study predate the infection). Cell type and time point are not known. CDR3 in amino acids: CASSRTGRAPYNEQFF. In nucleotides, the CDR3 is TGTGCCAGCAGCCGAACCGGGAGGGCGCCCTACAATGAGCAGTTCTTC.